A single sample is the source of the 3 T cell receptor beta chains below, sequenced in a study of Graves' ophthalmopathy and Graves' hyperthyroidism (dated by TCRdb to 2016 to 2018). Instrument used: Illumina HiSeq 2000. For repertoire sequencing, TCR beta CDR3 regions were amplified from RNA transcripts. A first-round RT-PCR used HTBI primers with the Qiagen OneStep RT-PCR kit, followed by a second-round multiplex PCR, size selection and purification. The public sequencing data were trimmed at Q25 with fastp and processed into clonotypes with MiXCR by TCRdb, which kept only in-frame beta chains. All rows with the same CDR3 protein become a single entry with the most common DNA and genes. The sample table contains approximately 700,000 distinct CDR3 sequences; only one count was recorded for approximately 40% of them. 44% of the sample lies in the top ten. The specimen sequenced was peripheral blood. The receptors were sampled from an adult man with Graves' ophthalmopathy.

This clonotype was picked up many times. V and J are TRBV2 and TRBJ1-1; 8 bases are shared with TRBD1. This CDR3 contains 15 residues. The V and J ends lost 1 base and 6 bases, in that order; junction bases with no gene match: 7. Germline lookup yields CDR1 SNHLY and CDR2 FYNNEI. CDR3 in amino acids: CASSEVGQGGSEAFF. The CDR3 DNA follows: TGTGCCAGCAGTGAAGTCGGACAGGGAGGGTCTGAAGCTTTCTTT.

The chain has TRBV7-3 and TRBJ2-5, with 7 bases fitting TRBD1. J lost 5 bases, V lost 2 bases, and 8 bases had no gene match. CDR1 and CDR2 (germline): SGHTA, FQGTGA. The CDR3 consists of 15 residues. The CDR3 DNA reads as TGTGCCAGCAGCTTATACGCAGGGGGTGCTGAGACCCAGTACTTC. Translation: CASSLYAGGAETQYF.

V and J are TRBV7-9 and TRBJ2-2, with D perhaps TRBD1 (6 bases). The CDR3 totals 15 residues. Germline-derived CDR1 and CDR2 are SEHNR and FQNEAQ (reference sequence). The V end was cut by 8 bases, the J end by 0 bases, with 13 bases between. The CDR3 region is CASGMGAANTGELFF. Written as DNA, the CDR3 is TGTGCCAGCGGAATGGGGGCAGCGAACACCGGGGAGCTGTTTTTT.